The T cell receptor (beta chain) described here comes from a study of tumor and adjacent non-tumor tissue in lung cancer. Study information: There were roughly 11 adenocarcinoma, a couple of squamous cell carcinoma and 1 small cell lung cancer cases. Patients were aged roughly 30 to 76, nine to eleven men and roughly five women, stage I to III.

General observations from the study: Tumor TCR diversity, when higher, was linked to shorter survival. Tumor repertoires had a smaller top 100 clone share than normal lung.

RNA was extracted from bulk tissue without any cell sorting. The normal lung tissue was taken more than 3 cm from the tumor edge. A modified ARM-PCR protocol with three rounds of nested PCR amplified TCRbeta. TCRdb re-called the multiplex PCR reads through MiXCR, storing one row per CDR3 protein. The repertoire has 75,000 to 80,000 distinct CDR3 sequences, over 65% of them found once; the top ten carry approximately 40%. Ten or more counts support this clonotype. The antigen is not known. The V and J ends lost 5 bases and 5 bases respectively, with 15 bases between them. The length of the CDR3 is 14 residues.

This chain joins TRBV12-3 or TRBV12-4 and TRBJ2-5, with D possibly called TRBD1 or TRBD2 (5 bases each). The sample taken for sequencing was distant non-tumor lung tissue. The TCR sequence derives from a man between 65 and 80 years old with non-small cell lung cancer. The CDR3 protein is CASSPTGRRETQYF. The CDR3, as DNA: TGTGCCAGCAGTCCCACGGGGCGGAGGGAGACCCAGTACTTC.